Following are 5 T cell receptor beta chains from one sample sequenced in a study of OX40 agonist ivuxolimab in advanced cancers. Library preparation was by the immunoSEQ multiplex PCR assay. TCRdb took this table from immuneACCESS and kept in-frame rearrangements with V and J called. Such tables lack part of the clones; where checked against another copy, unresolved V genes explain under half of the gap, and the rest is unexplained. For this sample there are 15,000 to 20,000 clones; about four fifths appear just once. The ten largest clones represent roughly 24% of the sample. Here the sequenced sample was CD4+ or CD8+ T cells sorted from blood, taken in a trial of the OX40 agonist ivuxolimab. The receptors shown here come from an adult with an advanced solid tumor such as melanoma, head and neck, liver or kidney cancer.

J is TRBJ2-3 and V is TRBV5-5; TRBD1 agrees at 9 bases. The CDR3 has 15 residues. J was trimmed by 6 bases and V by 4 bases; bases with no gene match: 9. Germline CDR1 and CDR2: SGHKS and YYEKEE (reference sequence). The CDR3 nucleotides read TGTGCCAGCAGCGCTGGACAGGGGACGGGGGATACGCAGTATTTT. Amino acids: CASSAGQGTGDTQYF. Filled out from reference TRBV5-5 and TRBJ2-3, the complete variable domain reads DAGVTQSPTHLIKTRGQQVTLRCSPISGHKSVSWYQQVLGQGPQFIFQYYEKEERGRGNFPDRFSARQFPNYSSELNVNALLLGDSALYLCASSAGQGTGDTQYFGPGTRLTVL.

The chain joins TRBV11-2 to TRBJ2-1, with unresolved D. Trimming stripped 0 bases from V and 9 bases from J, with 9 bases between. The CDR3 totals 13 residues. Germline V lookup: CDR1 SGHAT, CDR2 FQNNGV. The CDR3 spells CASSLDASREQFF. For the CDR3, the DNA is TGTGCCAGCAGCTTAGATGCGAGCCGTGAGCAGTTCTTC. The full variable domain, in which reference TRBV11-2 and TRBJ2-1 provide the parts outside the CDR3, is EAGVAQSPRYKIIEKRQSVAFWCNPISGHATLYWYQQILGQGPKLLIQFQNNGVVDDSQLPKDRFSAERLKGVDSTLKIQPAKLEDSAVYLCASSLDASREQFFGPGTRLTVL.

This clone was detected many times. CDR3 DNA sequence: TGTGCCGCCGGAGGGTGGGGTGAGACCCAGTACTTC. Translation: CAAGGWGETQYF. The J gene is TRBJ2-5, the V gene TRBV19; possibly TRBD2 for D (6 bases). The CDR3 runs to 12 residues. From germline, CDR1 is LNHDA and CDR2 SQIVND (reference sequence). V shed 11 bases and J shed 5 bases, with 15 bases lying between them.

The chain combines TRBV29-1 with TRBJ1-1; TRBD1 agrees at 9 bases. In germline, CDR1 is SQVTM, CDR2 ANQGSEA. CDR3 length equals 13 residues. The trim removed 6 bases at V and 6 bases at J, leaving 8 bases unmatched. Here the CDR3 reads CSVPPDRGAEAFF. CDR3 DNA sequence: TGCAGCGTCCCACCCGACAGGGGGGCTGAAGCTTTCTTT.

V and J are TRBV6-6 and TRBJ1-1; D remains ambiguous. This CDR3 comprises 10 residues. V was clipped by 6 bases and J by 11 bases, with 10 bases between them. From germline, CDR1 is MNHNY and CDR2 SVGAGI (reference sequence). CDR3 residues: CASRDLVAFF. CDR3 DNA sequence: TGTGCCAGCAGAGACCTTGTTGCTTTCTTT.